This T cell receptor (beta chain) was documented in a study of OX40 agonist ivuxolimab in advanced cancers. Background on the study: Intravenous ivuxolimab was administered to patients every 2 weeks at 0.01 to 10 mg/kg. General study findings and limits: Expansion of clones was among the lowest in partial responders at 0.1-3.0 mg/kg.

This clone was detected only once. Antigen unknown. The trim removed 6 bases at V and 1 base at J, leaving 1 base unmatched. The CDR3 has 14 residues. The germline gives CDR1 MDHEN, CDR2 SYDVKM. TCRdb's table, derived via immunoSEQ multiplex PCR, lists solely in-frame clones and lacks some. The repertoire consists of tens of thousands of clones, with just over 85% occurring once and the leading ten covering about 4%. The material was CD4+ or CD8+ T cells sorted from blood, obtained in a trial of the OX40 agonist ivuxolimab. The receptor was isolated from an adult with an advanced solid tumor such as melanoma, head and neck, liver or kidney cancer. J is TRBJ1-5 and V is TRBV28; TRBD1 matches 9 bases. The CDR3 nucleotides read TGTGCCAGCAGAGGACAGGGGAGCAATCAGCCCCAGCATTTT. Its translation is CASRGQGSNQPQHF. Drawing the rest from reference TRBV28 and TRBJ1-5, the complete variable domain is DVKVTQSSRYLVKRTGEKVFLECVQDMDHENMFWYRQDPGLGLRLIYFSYDVKMKEKGDIPEGYSVSREKKERFSLILESASTNQTSMYLCASRGQGSNQPQHFGDGTRLSIL.